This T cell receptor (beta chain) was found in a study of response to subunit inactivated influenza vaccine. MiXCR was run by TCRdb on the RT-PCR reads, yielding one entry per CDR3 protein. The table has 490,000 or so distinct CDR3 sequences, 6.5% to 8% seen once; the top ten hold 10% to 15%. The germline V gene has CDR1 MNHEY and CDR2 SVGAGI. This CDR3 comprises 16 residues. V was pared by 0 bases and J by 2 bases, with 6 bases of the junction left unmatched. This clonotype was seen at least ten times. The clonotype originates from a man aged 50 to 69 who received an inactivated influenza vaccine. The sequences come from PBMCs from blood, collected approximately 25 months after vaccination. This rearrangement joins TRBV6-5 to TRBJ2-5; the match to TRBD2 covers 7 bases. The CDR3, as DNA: TGTGCCAGCAGTTACTCCGCTAGCGGCCTACAAGAGACCCAGTACTTC. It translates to CASSYSASGLQETQYF.